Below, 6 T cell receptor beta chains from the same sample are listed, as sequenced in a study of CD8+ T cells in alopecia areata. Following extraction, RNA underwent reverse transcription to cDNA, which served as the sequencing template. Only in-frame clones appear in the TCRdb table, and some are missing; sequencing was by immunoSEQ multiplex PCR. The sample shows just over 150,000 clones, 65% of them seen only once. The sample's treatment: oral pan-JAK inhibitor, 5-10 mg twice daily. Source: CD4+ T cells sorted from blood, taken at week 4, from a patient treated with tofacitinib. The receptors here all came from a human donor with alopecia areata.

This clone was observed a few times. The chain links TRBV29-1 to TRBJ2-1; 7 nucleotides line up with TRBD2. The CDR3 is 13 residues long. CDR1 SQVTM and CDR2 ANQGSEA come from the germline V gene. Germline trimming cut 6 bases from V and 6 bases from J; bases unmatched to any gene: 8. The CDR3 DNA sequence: TGCAGCGTCGGGGGGTTTGGGCGCAATGAGCAGTTCTTC. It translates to CSVGGFGRNEQFF.

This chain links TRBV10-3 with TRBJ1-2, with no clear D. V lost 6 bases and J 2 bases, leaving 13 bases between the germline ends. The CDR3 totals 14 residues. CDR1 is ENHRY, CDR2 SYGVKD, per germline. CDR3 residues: CAIRSRSYNYGYTF. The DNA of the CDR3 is TGTGCCATCAGATCCAGATCCTACAACTATGGCTACACCTTC.

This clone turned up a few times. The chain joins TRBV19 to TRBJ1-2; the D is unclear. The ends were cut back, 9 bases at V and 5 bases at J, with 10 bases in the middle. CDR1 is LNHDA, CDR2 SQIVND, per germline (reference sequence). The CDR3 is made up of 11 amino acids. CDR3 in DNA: TGTGCCAGCACCAACACGTATGGCTACACCTTC. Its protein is CASTNTYGYTF.

CDR3 amino acids: CASSLEGSSYEQYF. The CDR3, as DNA: TGTGCCAGCAGCTTAGAGGGAAGCTCCTACGAGCAGTACTTC. The chain couples TRBV7-2 to TRBJ2-7; D call uncertain. CDR1 is SGHTA and CDR2 is FQGNSA in the germline V gene. The CDR3 is 14 residues long. The germline V and J ends were trimmed by 1 base and 0 bases, with 7 bases remaining between them.

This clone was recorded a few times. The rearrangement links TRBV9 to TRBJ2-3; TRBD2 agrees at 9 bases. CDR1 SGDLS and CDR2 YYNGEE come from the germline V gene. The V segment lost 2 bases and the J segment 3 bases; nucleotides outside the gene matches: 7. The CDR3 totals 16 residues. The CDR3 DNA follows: TGTGCCAGCAGCGTCGCGGCGGGGGGGCCGACAGATACGCAGTATTTT. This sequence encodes CASSVAAGGPTDTQYF.

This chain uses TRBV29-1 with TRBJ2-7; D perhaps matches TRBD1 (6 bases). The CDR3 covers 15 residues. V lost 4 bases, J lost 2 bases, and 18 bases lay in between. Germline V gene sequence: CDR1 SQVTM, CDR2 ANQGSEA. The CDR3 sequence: CSVGGQRGSTYEQYF. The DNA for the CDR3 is TGCAGCGTTGGGGGCCAAAGGGGGAGCACCTACGAGCAGTACTTC.